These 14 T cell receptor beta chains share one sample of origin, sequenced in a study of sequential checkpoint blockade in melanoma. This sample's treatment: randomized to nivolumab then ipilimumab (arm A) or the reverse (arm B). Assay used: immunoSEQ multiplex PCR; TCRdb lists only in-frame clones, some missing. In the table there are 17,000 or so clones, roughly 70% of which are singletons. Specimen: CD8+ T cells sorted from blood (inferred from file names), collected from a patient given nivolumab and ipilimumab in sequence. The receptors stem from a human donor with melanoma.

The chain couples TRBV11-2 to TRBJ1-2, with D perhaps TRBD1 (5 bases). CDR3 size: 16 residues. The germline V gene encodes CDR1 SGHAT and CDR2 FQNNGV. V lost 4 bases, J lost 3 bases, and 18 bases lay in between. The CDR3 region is CASSSSIRPGDYGYTF. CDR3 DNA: TGTGCCAGCAGCTCCTCTATAAGGCCGGGGGACTATGGCTACACCTTC.

CDR3 sequence: CASSRDRGIYGYTF. The CDR3 DNA reads TGTGCCAGCAGTCGGGACAGGGGAATCTATGGCTACACCTTC. This chain uses TRBV28 with TRBJ1-2, with TRBD1 matching over 10 bases. Germline CDR1 reads MDHEN; CDR2 reads SYDVKM. The V and J ends lost 5 bases and 4 bases, in that order; junction bases with no gene match: 4. This CDR3 contains 14 residues.

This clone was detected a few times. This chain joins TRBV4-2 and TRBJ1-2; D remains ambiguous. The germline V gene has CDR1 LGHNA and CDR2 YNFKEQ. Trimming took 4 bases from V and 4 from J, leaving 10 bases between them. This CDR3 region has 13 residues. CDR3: CASSPVWAYGYTF. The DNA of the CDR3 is TGTGCCAGCAGCCCTGTGTGGGCCTATGGCTACACCTTC.

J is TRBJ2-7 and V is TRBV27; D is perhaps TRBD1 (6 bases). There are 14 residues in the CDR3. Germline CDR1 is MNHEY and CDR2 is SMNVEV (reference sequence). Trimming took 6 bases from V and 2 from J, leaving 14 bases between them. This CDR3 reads CASRNLDRTYEQYF. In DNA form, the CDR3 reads TGTGCCAGCAGGAACCTGGACAGAACCTACGAGCAGTACTTC.

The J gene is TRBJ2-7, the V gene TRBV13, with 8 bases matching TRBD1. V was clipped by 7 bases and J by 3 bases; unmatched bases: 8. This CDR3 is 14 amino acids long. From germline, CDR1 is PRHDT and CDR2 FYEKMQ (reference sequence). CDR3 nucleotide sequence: TGTGCCAGCAAAGAGACAGGGGAGAACTACGAGCAGTACTTC. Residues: CASKETGENYEQYF.

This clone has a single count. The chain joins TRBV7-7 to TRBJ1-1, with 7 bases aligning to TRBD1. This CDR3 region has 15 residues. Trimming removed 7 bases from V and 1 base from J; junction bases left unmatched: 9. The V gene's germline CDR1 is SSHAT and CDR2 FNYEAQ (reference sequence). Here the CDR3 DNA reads TGTGCCAGCAATAGGGACAGATGGGCGAACACTGAAGCTTTCTTT. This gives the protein CASNRDRWANTEAFF. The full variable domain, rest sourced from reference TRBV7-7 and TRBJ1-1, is GAGVSQSPRYKVTKRGQDVTLRCDPISSHATLYWYQQALGQGPEFLTYFNYEAQPDKSGLPSDRFSAERPEGSISTLTIQRTEQRDSAMYRCASNRDRWANTEAFFGQGTRLTVV.

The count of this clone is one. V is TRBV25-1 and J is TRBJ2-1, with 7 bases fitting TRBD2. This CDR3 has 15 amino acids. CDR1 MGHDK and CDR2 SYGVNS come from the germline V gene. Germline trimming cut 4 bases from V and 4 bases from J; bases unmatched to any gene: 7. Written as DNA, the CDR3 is TGTGCCAGCAGTGTTTCGTCGGGAGGATACAATGAGCAGTTCTTC. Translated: CASSVSSGGYNEQFF.

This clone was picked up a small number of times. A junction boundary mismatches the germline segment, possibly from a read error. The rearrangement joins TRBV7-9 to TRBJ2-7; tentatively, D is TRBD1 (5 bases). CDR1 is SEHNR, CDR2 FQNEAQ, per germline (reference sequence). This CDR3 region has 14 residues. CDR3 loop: CASSQDLGAREQYF. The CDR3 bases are TGCGCCAGCAGCCAAGATCTAGGGGCGAGGGAGCAGTACTTC.

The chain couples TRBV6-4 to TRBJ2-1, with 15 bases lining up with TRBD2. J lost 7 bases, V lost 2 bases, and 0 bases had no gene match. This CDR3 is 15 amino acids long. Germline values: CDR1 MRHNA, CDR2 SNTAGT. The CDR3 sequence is CASSDGTSGGNEQFF. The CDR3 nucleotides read TGTGCCAGCAGTGACGGGACTAGCGGGGGGAATGAGCAGTTCTTC.

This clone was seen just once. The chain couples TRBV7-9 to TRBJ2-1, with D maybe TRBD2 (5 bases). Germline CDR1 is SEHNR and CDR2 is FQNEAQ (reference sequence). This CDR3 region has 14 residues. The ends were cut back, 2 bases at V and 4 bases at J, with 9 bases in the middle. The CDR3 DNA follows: TGTGCCAGCAGCTTATTGGGAGCGTACAATGAGCAGTTCTTC. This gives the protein CASSLLGAYNEQFF. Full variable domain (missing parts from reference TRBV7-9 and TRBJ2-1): DTGVSQNPRHKITKRGQNVTFRCDPISEHNRLYWYRQTLGQGPEFLTYFQNEAQLEKSRLLSDRFSAERPKGSFSTLEIQRTEQGDSAMYLCASSLLGAYNEQFFGPGTRLTVL.

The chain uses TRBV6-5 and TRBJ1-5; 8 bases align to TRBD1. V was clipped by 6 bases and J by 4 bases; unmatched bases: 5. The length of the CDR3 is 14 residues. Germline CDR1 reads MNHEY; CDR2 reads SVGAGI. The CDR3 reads CASRRTGRNQPQHF. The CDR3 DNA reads TGTGCCAGCAGAAGGACAGGGCGTAATCAGCCCCAGCATTTT.

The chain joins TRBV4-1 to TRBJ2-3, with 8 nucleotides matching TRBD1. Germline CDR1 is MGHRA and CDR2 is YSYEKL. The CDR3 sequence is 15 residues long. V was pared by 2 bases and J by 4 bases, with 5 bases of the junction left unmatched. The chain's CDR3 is CASSQRTGWADTQYF. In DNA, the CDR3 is TGCGCCAGCAGCCAACGGACAGGGTGGGCAGATACGCAGTATTTT.

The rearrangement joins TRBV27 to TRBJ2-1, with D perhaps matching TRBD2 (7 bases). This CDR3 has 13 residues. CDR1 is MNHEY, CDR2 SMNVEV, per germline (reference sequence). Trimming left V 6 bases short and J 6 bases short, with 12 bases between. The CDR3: CASSAGAINEQFF. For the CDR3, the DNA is TGTGCCAGCAGCGCGGGGGCCATCAATGAGCAGTTCTTC.

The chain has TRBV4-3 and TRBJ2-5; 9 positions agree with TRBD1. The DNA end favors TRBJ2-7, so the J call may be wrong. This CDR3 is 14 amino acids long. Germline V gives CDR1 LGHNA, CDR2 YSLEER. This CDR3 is CASSRGQGRYEQYF. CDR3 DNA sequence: TGCGCCAGCAGCCGGGGACAGGGTAGGTACGAGCAGTACTTC.